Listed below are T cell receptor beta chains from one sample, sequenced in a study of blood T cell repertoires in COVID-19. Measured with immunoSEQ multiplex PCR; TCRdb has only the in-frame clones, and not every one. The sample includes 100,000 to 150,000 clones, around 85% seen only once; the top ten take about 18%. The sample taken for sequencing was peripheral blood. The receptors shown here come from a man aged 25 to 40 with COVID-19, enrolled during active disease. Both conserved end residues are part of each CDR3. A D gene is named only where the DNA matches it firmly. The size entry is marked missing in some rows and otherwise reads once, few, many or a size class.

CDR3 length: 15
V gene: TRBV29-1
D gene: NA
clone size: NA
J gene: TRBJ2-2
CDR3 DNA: TGCAGCGTTGAATTGGGGGCTTACAACACCGGGGAGCTGTTTTTT
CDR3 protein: CSVELGAYNTGELFF

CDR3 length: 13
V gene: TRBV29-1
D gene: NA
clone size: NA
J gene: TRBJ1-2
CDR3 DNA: TGCAGCGCCCTTCCGTCGGGGAACTATGGCTACACCTTC
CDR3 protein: CSALPSGNYGYTF

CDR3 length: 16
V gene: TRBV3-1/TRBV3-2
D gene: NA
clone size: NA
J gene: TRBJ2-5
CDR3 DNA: TGTGCCAGCAGCCAAGATACCAGGTCGTACCAAGAGACCCAGTACTTC
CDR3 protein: CASSQDTRSYQETQYF

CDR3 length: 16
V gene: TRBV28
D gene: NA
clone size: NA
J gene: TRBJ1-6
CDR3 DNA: TGTGCCAGCAGCCAAACAGGGAGCTCCTATAATTCACCCCTCCACTTT
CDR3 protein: CASSQTGSSYNSPLHF

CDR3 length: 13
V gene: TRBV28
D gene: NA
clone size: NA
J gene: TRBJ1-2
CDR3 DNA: TGTGCCAGCAGTTTACAGGGCGACTATGGCTACACCTTC
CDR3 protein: CASSLQGDYGYTF

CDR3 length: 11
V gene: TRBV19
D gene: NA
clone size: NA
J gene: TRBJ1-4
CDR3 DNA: TGTGCCAGTAGTTTGGCTGAAAAACTGTTTTTT
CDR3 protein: CASSLAEKLFF

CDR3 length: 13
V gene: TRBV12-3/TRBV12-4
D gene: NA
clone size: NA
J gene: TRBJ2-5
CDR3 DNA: TGTGCCAGCAGCTACAGGGAATCGGAGACCCAGTACTTC
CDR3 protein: CASSYRESETQYF

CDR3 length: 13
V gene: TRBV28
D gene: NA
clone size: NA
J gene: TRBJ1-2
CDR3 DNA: TGTGCCAGCAGGGGGGCGTCGGTTTATGGCTACACCTTC
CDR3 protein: CASRGASVYGYTF

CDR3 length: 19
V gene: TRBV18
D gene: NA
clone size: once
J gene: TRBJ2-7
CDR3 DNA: TGTGCCAGTTCCCAGGCTGATAGGGTCCCGGGACTTTTTCCCTACGAGCAGTACTTC
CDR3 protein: CASSQADRVPGLFPYEQYF

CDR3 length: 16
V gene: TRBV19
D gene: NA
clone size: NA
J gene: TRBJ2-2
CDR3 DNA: TGTGCCAGTAGTAGTTTAGGGACACACAACACCGGGGAGCTGTTTTTT
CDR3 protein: CASSSLGTHNTGELFF

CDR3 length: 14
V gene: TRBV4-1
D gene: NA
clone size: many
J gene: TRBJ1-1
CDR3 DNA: TGCGCCAGCAGCCCCGGGTTCATGAACACTGAAGCTTTCTTT
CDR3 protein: CASSPGFMNTEAFF

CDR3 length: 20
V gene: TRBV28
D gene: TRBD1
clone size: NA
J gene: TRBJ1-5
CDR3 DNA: TGTGCCAGCAGCGTCGGGGGACAGGGGATAGGTCGCTATAGCAATCAGCCCCAGCATTTT
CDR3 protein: CASSVGGQGIGRYSNQPQHF

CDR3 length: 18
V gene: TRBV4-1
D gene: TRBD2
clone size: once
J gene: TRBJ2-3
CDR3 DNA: TGCGCCAGCAGCCAAGCCCTAGCGGGGGGGCCTGGCACAGATACGCAGTATTTT
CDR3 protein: CASSQALAGGPGTDTQYF

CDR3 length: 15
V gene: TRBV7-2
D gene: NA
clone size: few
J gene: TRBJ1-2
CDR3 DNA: TGTGCCAGCAGCTCGCAGGGGAGTGGGATCTATGGCTACACCTTC
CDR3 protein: CASSSQGSGIYGYTF

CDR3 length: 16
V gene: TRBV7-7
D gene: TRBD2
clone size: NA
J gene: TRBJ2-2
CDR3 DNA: TGTGCTAGCAGCTTAGGCGGGGGGGCCGGCACCGGGGAGCTGTTTTTT
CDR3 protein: CASSLGGGAGTGELFF

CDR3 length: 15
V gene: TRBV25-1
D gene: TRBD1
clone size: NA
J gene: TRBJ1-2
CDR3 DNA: TGTGCCAGCAGTGCGGGGACAGGGAGGGATAGTGGCTACACCTTC
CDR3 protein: CASSAGTGRDSGYTF

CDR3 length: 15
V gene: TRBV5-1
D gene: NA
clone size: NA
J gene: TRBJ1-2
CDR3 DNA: TGCGCCAGCAGCTTGGGGGGGGAGGCCCACTATGGCTACACCTTC
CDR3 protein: CASSLGGEAHYGYTF

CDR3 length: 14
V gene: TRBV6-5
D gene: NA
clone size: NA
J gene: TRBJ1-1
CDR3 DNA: TGTGCCAGCAGTTACACTAAGGTAAACACTGAAGCTTTCTTT
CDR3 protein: CASSYTKVNTEAFF

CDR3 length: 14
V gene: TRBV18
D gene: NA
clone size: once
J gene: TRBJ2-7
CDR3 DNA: TGTGCCAGCTCCCAATGGGACTGGTCCTACGAGCAGTACTTC
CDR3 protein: CASSQWDWSYEQYF

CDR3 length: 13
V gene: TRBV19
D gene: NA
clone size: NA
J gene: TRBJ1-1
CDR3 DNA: TGTGCCAGTAGTATTGGGCATGGGACTGAAGCTTTCTTT
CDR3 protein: CASSIGHGTEAFF

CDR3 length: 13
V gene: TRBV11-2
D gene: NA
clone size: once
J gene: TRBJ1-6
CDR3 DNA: TGTGCCAGCAGCCCACGGGGGGGTTCACCCCTCCACTTT
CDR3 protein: CASSPRGGSPLHF

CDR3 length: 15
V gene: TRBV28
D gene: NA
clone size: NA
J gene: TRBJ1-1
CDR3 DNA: TGTGCCAGCAGTTCCTCGACAGCCATGAACACTGAAGCTTTCTTT
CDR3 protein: CASSSSTAMNTEAFF

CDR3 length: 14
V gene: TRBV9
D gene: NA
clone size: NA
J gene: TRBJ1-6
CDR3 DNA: TGTGCCAGCAGCGTTGACGGGTATAATTCACCCCTCCACTTT
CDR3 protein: CASSVDGYNSPLHF

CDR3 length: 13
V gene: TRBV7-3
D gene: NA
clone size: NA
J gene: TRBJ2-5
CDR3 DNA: TGTGCCAGCAGCTTACAGGACCAAGAGACCCAGTACTTC
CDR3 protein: CASSLQDQETQYF

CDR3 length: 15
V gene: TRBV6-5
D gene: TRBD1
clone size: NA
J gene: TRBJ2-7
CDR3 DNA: TGTGCCAGCAGTTGGACAGGGGAGGGGAGGGACGAGCAGTACTTC
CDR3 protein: CASSWTGEGRDEQYF

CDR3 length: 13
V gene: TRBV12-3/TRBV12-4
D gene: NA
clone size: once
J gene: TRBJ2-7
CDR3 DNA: TGTGCCAGCAGGCTCCTCCCGGCCTACGAGCAGTACTTC
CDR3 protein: CASRLLPAYEQYF

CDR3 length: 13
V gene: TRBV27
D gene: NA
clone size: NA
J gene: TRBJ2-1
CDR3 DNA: TGTGCCAGCAGTTATTCAGGCCCGTATGAGCAGTTCTTC
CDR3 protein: CASSYSGPYEQFF

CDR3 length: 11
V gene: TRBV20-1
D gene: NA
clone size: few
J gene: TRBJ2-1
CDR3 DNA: TGCAGTGCACGGAGGTACAATGAGCAGTTCTTC
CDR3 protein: CSARRYNEQFF

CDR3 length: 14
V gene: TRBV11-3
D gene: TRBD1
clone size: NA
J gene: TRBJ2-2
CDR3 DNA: TGTGCCAGCAGCAAACAGACAGGGACCGGGGAGCTGTTTTTT
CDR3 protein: CASSKQTGTGELFF

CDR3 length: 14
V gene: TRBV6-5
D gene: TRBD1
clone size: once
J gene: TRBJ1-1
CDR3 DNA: TGTGCCAGCGCAGGACAGGGGTGGGGCGCTGAAGCTTTCTTT
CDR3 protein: CASAGQGWGAEAFF

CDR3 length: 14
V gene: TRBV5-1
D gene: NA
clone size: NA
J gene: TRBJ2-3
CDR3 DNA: TGCGCCAGCAGCTTGGACTCTCTCACAGATACGCAGTATTTT
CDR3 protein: CASSLDSLTDTQYF

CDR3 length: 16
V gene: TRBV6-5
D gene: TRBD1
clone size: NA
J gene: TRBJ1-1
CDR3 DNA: TGTGCCAGCAGTTACTCACGACAGGGTATGAACACTGAAGCTTTCTTT
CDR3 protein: CASSYSRQGMNTEAFF

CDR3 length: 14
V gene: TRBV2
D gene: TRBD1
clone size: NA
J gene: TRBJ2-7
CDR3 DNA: TGTGCCAGCAGTTCCGGGACAGGGGCACACGAGCAGTACTTC
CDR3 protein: CASSSGTGAHEQYF

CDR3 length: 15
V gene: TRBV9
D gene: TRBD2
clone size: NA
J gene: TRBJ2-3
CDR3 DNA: TGTGCCAGCAGCGTATATAGCGGGGGGCAAGATACGCAGTATTTT
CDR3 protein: CASSVYSGGQDTQYF

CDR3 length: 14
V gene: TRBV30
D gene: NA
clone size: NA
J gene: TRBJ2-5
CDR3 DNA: TGTGCCTGGAGTGTACTGAACAGCCAAGAGACCCAGTACTTC
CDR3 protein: CAWSVLNSQETQYF

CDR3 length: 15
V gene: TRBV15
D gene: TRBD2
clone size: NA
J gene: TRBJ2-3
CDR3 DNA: TGTGCCACCAGCAGAGATGTGCTAGCGGGTGATACGCAGTATTTT
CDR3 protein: CATSRDVLAGDTQYF

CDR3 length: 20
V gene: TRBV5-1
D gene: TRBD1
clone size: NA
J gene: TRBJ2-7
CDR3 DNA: TGCGCCAGCAGCTTGGCCCAATGGGGGGACAGGGGGCTATATAAATACGAGCAGTACTTC
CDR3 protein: CASSLAQWGDRGLYKYEQYF

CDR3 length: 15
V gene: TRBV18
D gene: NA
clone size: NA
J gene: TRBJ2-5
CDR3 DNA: TGTGCCAGCTCACCGGTACAGGGAAACGAAGAGACCCAGTACTTC
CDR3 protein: CASSPVQGNEETQYF

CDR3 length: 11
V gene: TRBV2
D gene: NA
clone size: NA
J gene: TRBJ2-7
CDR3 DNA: TGTGCCAGCAGTGAAGATCCTAAGCAGTACTTC
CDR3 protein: CASSEDPKQYF

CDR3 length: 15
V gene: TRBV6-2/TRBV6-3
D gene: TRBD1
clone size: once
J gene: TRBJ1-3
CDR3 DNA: TGTGCCAGCAGCCGTGACAGGGGGTCTGGAAACACCATATATTTT
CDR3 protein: CASSRDRGSGNTIYF